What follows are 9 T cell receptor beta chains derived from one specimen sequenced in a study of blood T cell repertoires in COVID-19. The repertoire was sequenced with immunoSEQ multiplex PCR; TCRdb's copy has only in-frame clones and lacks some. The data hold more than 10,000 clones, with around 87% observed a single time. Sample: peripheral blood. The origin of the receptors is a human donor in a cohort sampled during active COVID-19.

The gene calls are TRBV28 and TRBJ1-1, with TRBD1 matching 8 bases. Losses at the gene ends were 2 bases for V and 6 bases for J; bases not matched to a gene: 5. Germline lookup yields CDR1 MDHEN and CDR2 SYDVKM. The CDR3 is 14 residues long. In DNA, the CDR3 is TGTGCCAGCAGTTTAAACAGGGGGGGAGCTGAAGCTTTCTTT. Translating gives CASSLNRGGAEAFF.

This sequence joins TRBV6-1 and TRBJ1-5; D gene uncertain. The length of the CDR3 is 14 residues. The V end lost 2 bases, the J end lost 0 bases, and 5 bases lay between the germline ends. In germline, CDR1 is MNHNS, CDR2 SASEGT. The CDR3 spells CASSEWASNQPQHF. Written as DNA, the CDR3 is TGTGCCAGCAGTGAATGGGCTAGCAATCAGCCCCAGCATTTT.

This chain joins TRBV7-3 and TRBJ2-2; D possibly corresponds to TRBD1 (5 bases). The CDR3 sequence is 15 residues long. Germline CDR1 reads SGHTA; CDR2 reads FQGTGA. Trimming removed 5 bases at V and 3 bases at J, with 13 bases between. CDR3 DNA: TGTGCCAGCAGCGCAAGGGGCTTCGACACCGGGGAGCTGTTTTTT. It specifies CASSARGFDTGELFF. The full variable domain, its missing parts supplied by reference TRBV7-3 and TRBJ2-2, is GAGVSQTPSNKVTEKGKYVELRCDPISGHTALYWYRQSLGQGPEFLIYFQGTGAADDSGLPNDRFFAVRPEGSVSTLKIQRTERGDSAVYLCASSARGFDTGELFFGEGSRLTVL.

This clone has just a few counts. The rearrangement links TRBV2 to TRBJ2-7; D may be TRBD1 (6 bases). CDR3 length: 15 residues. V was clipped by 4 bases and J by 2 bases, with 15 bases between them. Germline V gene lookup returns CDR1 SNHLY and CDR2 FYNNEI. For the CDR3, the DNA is TGTGCCAGCAGTGCGGCAGGGGAAAAACCCTACGAGCAGTACTTC. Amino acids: CASSAAGEKPYEQYF.

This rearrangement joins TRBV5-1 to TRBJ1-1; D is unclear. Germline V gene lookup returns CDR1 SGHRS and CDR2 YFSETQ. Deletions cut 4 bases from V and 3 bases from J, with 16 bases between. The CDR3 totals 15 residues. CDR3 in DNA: TGCGCCAGCAGCCCCTCCCCCGCCAGCGACACTGAAGCTTTCTTT. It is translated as CASSPSPASDTEAFF.

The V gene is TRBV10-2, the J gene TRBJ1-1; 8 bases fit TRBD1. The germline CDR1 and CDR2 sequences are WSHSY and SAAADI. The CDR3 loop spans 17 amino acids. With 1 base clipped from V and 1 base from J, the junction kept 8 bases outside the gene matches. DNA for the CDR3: TGCGCCAGCAGTGAGTACATGACAGGGGCCGAGAACACTGAAGCTTTCTTT. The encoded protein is CASSEYMTGAENTEAFF.

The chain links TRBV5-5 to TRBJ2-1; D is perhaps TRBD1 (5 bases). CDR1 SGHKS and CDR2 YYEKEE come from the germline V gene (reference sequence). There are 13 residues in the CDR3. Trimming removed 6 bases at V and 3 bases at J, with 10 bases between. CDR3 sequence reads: CASTKDSYNEQFF. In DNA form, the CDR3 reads TGTGCCAGCACAAAAGACAGCTACAATGAGCAGTTCTTC.

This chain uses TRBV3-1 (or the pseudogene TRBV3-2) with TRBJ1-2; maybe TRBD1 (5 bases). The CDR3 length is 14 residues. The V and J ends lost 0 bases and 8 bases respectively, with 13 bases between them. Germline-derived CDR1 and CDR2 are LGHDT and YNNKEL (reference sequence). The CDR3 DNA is TGTGCCAGCAGCCAAGAAGGGGCCATGGGGGGCTACACCTTC. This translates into CASSQEGAMGGYTF.

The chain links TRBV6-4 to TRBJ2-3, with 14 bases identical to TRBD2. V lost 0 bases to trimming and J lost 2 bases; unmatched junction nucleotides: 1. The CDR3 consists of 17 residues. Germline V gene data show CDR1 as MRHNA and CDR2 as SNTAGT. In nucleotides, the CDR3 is TGTGCCAGCAGTGACTCGGGACTAGCGGGGGCCACAGATACGCAGTATTTT. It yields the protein CASSDSGLAGATDTQYF.